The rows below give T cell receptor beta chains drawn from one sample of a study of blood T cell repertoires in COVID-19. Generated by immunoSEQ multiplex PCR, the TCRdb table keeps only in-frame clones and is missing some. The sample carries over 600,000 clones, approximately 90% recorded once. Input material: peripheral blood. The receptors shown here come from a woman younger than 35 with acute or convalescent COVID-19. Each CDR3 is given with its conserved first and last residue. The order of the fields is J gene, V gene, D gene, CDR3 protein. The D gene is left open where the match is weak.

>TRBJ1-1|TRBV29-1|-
CSVGQLLNTEAFF
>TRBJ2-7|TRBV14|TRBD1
CASSQDLGTAYEQYF
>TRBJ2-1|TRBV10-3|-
CAISERWEELPYNEQFF
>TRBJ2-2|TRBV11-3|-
CASSQYTGNTGELFF
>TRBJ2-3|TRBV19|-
CASSTRDTQYF
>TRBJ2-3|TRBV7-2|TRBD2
CASRSRDYPQYF
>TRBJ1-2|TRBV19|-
CASSTDTYYGYTF
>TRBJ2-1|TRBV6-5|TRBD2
CASSYSTSGGLNEQFF
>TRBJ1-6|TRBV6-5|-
CASSPGGSPLHF
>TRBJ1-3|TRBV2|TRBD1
CASSGDRDGNTIYF
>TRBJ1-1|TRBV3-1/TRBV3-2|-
CASSHEGPGEAFF
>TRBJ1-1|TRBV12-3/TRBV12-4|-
CASSFGREAFF
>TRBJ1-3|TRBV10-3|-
CAGGTGNTIYF
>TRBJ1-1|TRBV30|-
CAWTGHRNTEAFF
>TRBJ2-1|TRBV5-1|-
CASSYPGSSYNEQFF
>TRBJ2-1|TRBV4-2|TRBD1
CASSQAGQGTYNEQFF
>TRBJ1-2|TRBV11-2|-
CASSLPVYGYTF
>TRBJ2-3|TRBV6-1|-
CASSEAGGATDTQYF
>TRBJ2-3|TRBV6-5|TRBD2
CASCREGPTDTQYF
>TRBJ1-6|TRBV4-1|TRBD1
CASSQEGGGSYNSPLHF
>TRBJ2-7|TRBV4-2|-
CASSQRGRGSYEQYF
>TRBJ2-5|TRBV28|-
CASSLYRVQETQYF
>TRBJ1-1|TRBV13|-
CASSRLETGGTEAFF
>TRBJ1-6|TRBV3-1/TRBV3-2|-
CASSQDGARVGSPLHF
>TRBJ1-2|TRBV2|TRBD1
CASAPGTVSNYGYTF
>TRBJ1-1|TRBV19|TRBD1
CASSNNRGTEAFF
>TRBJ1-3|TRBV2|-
CASSEGGSGNTIYF
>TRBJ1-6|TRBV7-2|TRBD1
CASSLRTGGSGSPLHF
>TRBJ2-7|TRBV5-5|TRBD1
CASSWDSYEQYF
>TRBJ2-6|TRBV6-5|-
CASRYDRPSGANVLTF
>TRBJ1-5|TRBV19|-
CASSIGGQQPQHF
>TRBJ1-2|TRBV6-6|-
CASSYSGQPNYGYTF
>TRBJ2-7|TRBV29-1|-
CSVEVLEDLWPQQYF
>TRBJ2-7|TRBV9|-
CASSPRQSYEQYF
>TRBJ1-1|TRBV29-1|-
CSVEGQGGDTEAFF
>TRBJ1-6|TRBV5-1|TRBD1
CASSTGTGNSPLHF
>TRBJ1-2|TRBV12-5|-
CASDTRDAGEGYTF
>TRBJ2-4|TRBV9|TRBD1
CASSVAIDRDPLNIQYF
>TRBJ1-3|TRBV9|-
CASSVAWAGEGNTIYF
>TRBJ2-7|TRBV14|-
CASSQRQSYEQYF
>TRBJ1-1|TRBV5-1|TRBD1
CASNPGQGAGVSTEAFF
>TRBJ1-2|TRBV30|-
CAWSRELSLLRGYTF
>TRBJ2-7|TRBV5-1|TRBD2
CASSPPRGTSGVSYEQYF
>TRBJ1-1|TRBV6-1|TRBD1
CASSGSGTGGGFTEAFF
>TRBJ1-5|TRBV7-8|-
CASSARGGLGGQPQHF
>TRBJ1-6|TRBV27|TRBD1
CASSFGTRQGTPLHF
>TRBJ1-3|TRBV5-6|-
CASSDTGISGNTIYF
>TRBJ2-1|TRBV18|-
CASSGGGSYNEQFF
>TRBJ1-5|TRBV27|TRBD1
CASSFPGQGNQPQHF
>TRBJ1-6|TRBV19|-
CASSPPGRGYSPLHF
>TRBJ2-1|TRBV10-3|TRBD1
CAITRGNNNEQFF
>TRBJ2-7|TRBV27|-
CASSDRSDYEQYF
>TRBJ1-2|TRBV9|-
CASSVDRADYGYTF
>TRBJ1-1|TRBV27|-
CASSNRQGLNTEAFF